One sample yielded the 29 T cell receptor beta chains listed below, sequenced in a study of blood T cell repertoires in COVID-19. Using immunoSEQ multiplex PCR, the repertoire was profiled, and TCRdb retains in-frame clones only, with some absent. The table records around 180,000 clones, roughly nine tenths of them present only once. The sample taken for sequencing was PBMCs or T cells enriched from blood (not recorded which). The receptors derive from a woman between 40 and 55 years old with acute COVID-19.

The genes are TRBV4-3 and TRBJ2-3; tentatively, D is TRBD1 (6 bases). With 3 bases removed from V and 2 bases from J, the gap between germline ends came to 18 bases. In germline, CDR1 is LGHNA, CDR2 YSLEER. The CDR3 is made up of 17 amino acids. CDR3 bases: TGCGCCAGCAGCCAGCGCACAGGGATGGTCCCCACAGATACGCAGTATTTT. Amino acid sequence: CASSQRTGMVPTDTQYF.

This clone was counted a single time. The V call is TRBV6-2 or TRBV6-3, the J call TRBJ1-2, with D hard to call. Trimming stripped 4 bases from V and 4 bases from J, with 16 bases between. The germline V gene has CDR1 MNHEY and CDR2 SVGEGT. CDR3 length equals 15 residues. In DNA form, the CDR3 reads TGTGCCAGCAGTTTGGACCCGAGACGGGGCTATGGCTACACCTTC. Amino acids: CASSLDPRRGYGYTF.

This chain links TRBV5-1 with TRBJ2-3; 7 positions match TRBD1. CDR1 is SGHRS and CDR2 is YFSETQ in the germline V gene. Unmatched junction bases numbered 13, after V lost 4 bases and J lost 2 bases. CDR3 size: 17 residues. CDR3 nucleotides: TGCGCCAGCAGCCCGAGCAAACTACAGGGGCACACAGATACGCAGTATTTT. This translates into CASSPSKLQGHTDTQYF.

This clone was observed a few times. The V gene is TRBV25-1, the J gene TRBJ2-5; maybe TRBD1 (5 bases). Per germline, CDR1 MGHDK and CDR2 SYGVNS. CDR3 length: 15 residues. V was clipped by 1 base and J by 5 bases, with 14 bases between them. The CDR3 region has the DNA TGTGCCAGCAGTGAATTCACAAGGCCAGGGGAGACCCAGTACTTC. Encoded protein: CASSEFTRPGETQYF.

The rearrangement joins TRBV11-2 to TRBJ2-6; D gene unclear. V lost 2 bases to trimming and J lost 3 bases, with 5 bases between them. Germline V gene data show CDR1 as SGHAT and CDR2 as FQNNGV. The CDR3 consists of 14 residues. The CDR3 loop reads CASSLSVGANVLTF. The CDR3, as DNA: TGTGCCAGCAGCTTATCGGTTGGGGCCAACGTCCTGACTTTC.

The rearrangement joins TRBV30 to TRBJ1-6; D gene unclear. CDR3 length: 13 amino acids. Trimming took 2 bases from V and 12 from J, leaving 14 bases between them. Germline CDR1 reads GTSNPN; CDR2 reads SVGIG (reference sequence). The DNA of the CDR3 is TGTGCCTGGAGTCCTACTCCGTATCAACCCCTCCACTTT. Translation: CAWSPTPYQPLHF.

The J gene is TRBJ1-2, the V gene TRBV9; perhaps TRBD1 as D (6 bases). The V end was cut by 0 bases, the J end by 3 bases, with 15 bases between. The CDR3 spans 16 residues. CDR1 and CDR2 (germline): SGDLS, YYNGEE. CDR3 amino acids: CASSVEVGGRDYGYTF. The CDR3 coding sequence is TGTGCCAGCAGCGTAGAAGTCGGGGGGCGAGACTATGGCTACACCTTC.

V is TRBV6-2 or TRBV6-3 and J is TRBJ2-1; TRBD2 aligns across 8 bases. The CDR3 totals 12 residues. Germline V CDR1 and CDR2: MNHEY, SVGEGT. The trim removed 5 bases at V and 9 bases at J, leaving 3 bases unmatched. CDR3: CASSREGGEQFF. CDR3 coding DNA: TGTGCCAGCAGTCGGGAGGGAGGTGAGCAGTTCTTC.

This rearrangement joins TRBV9 to TRBJ1-1, with TRBD1 as a possible D gene (5 bases). Trimming took off 4 bases at V and 1 base at J, with 14 bases between the two ends. This CDR3 is built from 15 residues. Germline loops: CDR1 SGDLS, CDR2 YYNGEE. The CDR3 DNA follows: TGTGCCAGCAGCCCCCGGGGAGGGGAGAACACTGAAGCTTTCTTT. Amino acids: CASSPRGGENTEAFF.

The chain joins TRBV19 to TRBJ2-7, with a weak D call TRBD2 (7 bases). V gave up 11 bases and J gave up 3 bases, with 17 bases separating them. The germline V gene has CDR1 LNHDA and CDR2 SQIVND (reference sequence). This CDR3 comprises 13 residues. CDR3 protein: CASGEGSRYEQYF. In nucleotides, the CDR3 is TGTGCCTCAGGGGAGGGAAGCCGCTACGAGCAGTACTTC.

The chain couples TRBV29-1 to TRBJ1-2; D is unclear. Germline-derived CDR1 and CDR2 are SQVTM and ANQGSEA. The V and J ends lost 7 bases and 1 base respectively, with 7 bases between them. The CDR3 length is 11 residues. CDR3 protein: CSARINYGYTF. CDR3 DNA: TGCAGCGCTAGAATTAACTATGGCTACACCTTC.

The V and J genes are TRBV7-6 and TRBJ1-2, with D maybe TRBD1 (5 bases). Germline V gene lookup returns CDR1 SGHVS and CDR2 FNYEAQ. V gave up 5 bases and J gave up 3 bases, with 19 bases separating them. The CDR3 runs to 16 residues. CDR3 protein: CASSGREDSPYYGYTF. The CDR3 DNA is TGTGCCAGCAGCGGCCGAGAAGACAGCCCCTACTATGGCTACACCTTC.

The chain has TRBV2 and TRBJ1-2; 9 bases line up with TRBD1. The germline V gene encodes CDR1 SNHLY and CDR2 FYNNEI. The length of the CDR3 is 14 residues. V trimming: 6 bases; J trimming: 2 bases; junction bases outside the gene matches: 4. The CDR3 here is CASRDRGSNYGYTF. CDR3 nucleotides: TGTGCCAGCAGGGACAGGGGATCAAACTATGGCTACACCTTC.

DNA of the CDR3: TGTGCCAGCAGCTTAACTCCGGGACTAGCGGGAGCCCTTGTCTACGAGCAGTACTTC. Amino acid sequence: CASSLTPGLAGALVYEQYF. V is TRBV7-2 and J is TRBJ2-7; 14 positions match TRBD2. J lost 3 bases, V lost 2 bases, and 12 bases had no gene match. The CDR3 runs 19 residues. Per germline, CDR1 SGHTA and CDR2 FQGNSA.

The V and J genes are TRBV7-2 and TRBJ1-5; D gene ambiguous. The CDR3 has 16 amino acids. The germline gives CDR1 SGHTA, CDR2 FQGNSA. The V end was cut by 1 base, the J end by 2 bases, with 12 bases between. This chain's CDR3 is CASSLGVAGGNQPQHF. Written as DNA, the CDR3 is TGTGCCAGCAGCTTAGGAGTGGCTGGAGGCAATCAGCCCCAGCATTTT.

The J gene is TRBJ1-2, the V gene TRBV6-5, with 8 nucleotides matching TRBD1. CDR1 is MNHEY, CDR2 SVGAGI, per germline. The CDR3 runs to 13 residues. The trim removed 7 bases at V and 5 bases at J, leaving 6 bases unmatched. The CDR3 sequence is CASTSWTGYGYTF. CDR3 nucleotide sequence: TGTGCCAGCACCTCTTGGACAGGGTATGGCTACACCTTC.

The chain uses TRBV6-5 and TRBJ2-3; D perhaps matches TRBD2 (5 bases). The CDR3 extends over 13 amino acids. Trimming stripped 3 bases from V and 4 bases from J, with 8 bases between. Germline values: CDR1 MNHEY, CDR2 SVGAGI. The CDR3 bases are TGTGCCAGCAGTTATGGACTGGCAGATACGCAGTATTTT. It translates to CASSYGLADTQYF.

This chain connects TRBV3-1 (or the pseudogene TRBV3-2) to TRBJ1-2; TRBD1 is a possible D gene (5 bases). The CDR3 spans 14 residues. Germline V CDR1 and CDR2: LGHDT, YNNKEL (reference sequence). V was clipped by 5 bases and J by 4 bases, with 14 bases between them. CDR3 residues: CASSTPGLGYGYTF. The CDR3 DNA reads as TGTGCCAGCAGCACACCAGGGTTAGGCTATGGCTACACCTTC.

The chain carries TRBV4-2 and TRBJ2-1, with 10 bases lining up with TRBD2. The germline CDR1 and CDR2 sequences are LGHNA and YNFKEQ. V lost 1 base, J lost 6 bases, and 6 bases stayed unmatched. The CDR3 consists of 16 residues. CDR3 DNA: TGTGCCAGCAGCCAAGCGTCTAGCGGGGGAGTCAATGAGCAGTTCTTC. Translated, it gives CASSQASSGGVNEQFF.

This chain uses TRBV7-2 with TRBJ1-4; D possibly corresponds to TRBD1 (6 bases). The germline V gene has CDR1 SGHTA and CDR2 FQGNSA. The V and J ends lost 3 bases and 10 bases respectively, with 12 bases between them. The CDR3 totals 13 residues. As DNA, the CDR3 is TGTGCCAGCAGCTTGAACAGGGTGCGAAAACTGTTTTTT. Protein product: CASSLNRVRKLFF.

The chain is built from TRBV4-1 and TRBJ2-1; the match to TRBD2 covers 12 bases. Germline V CDR1 and CDR2: MGHRA, YSYEKL. The V gene end was trimmed by 0 bases and the J gene end by 3 bases; junction bases not matched to a gene: 0. The CDR3 covers 16 residues. CDR3 region: CASSQETSGGYNEQFF. The DNA for the CDR3 is TGCGCCAGCAGCCAAGAGACTAGCGGGGGCTACAATGAGCAGTTCTTC.

The J gene is TRBJ2-5, the V gene TRBV5-1, with TRBD2 identical over 10 bases. The length of the CDR3 is 18 residues. V lost 0 bases and J lost 4; bases outside the gene matches: 12. Germline CDR1 is SGHRS and CDR2 is YFSETQ. Here the CDR3 reads CASSLALSSGGALETQYF. The CDR3 DNA sequence: TGCGCCAGCAGCTTGGCCTTATCAAGCGGGGGGGCCTTAGAGACCCAGTACTTC.

V and J are TRBV28 and TRBJ2-3; D is unclear. The length of the CDR3 is 12 residues. Germline values: CDR1 MDHEN, CDR2 SYDVKM. Trimming left V 7 bases short and J 2 bases short, with 7 bases between. This CDR3 is CASTRYTDTQYF. CDR3 in DNA: TGTGCCAGCACTCGTTACACAGATACGCAGTATTTT. The complete variable domain, with remaining parts taken from reference TRBV28 and TRBJ2-3, reads DVKVTQSSRYLVKRTGEKVFLECVQDMDHENMFWYRQDPGLGLRLIYFSYDVKMKEKGDIPEGYSVSREKKERFSLILESASTNQTSMYLCASTRYTDTQYFGPGTRLTVL.

The rearrangement uses TRBV9 and TRBJ2-1; 7 nucleotides match TRBD2. The junction had 12 bases not matched to a gene; V was cut back by 4 bases and J by 5 bases. The CDR3 runs 16 residues. Germline CDR1 and CDR2: SGDLS and YYNGEE. CDR3 residues: CASSLSGGVPHNEQFF. CDR3 DNA sequence: TGTGCCAGCAGCCTATCTGGGGGGGTCCCCCACAATGAGCAGTTCTTC.

This clone was recorded only once. This chain connects TRBV9 to TRBJ2-1; D might be TRBD2 (6 bases). V was clipped by 4 bases and J by 9 bases, with 14 bases between them. CDR1 SGDLS and CDR2 YYNGEE come from the germline V gene. The CDR3 is 13 residues long. The CDR3 reads CASSTYLGGEQFF. As DNA, the CDR3 is TGTGCCAGCAGCACCTACCTGGGGGGTGAGCAGTTCTTC.

The rearrangement joins TRBV9 to TRBJ2-3; a weak D match, TRBD2 (5 bases). Germline V gene sequence: CDR1 SGDLS, CDR2 YYNGEE. V was pared by 3 bases and J by 3 bases, with 20 bases between. The CDR3 sequence is 17 residues long. This CDR3 is CASSGKDSRRVTDTQYF. The CDR3 DNA follows: TGTGCCAGCAGCGGAAAGGACTCCCGAAGGGTGACAGATACGCAGTATTTT. Full variable domain (missing parts from reference TRBV9 and TRBJ2-3): DSGVTQTPKHLITATGQRVTLRCSPRSGDLSVYWYQQSLDQGLQFLIQYYNGEERAKGNILERFSAQQFPDLHSELNLSSLELGDSALYFCASSGKDSRRVTDTQYFGPGTRLTVL.

This clone turned up a few times. The chain joins TRBV10-2 to TRBJ1-2; TRBD1 is a possible D gene (6 bases). The CDR3 loop spans 14 amino acids. The V end was cut by 8 bases, the J end by 1 base, with 14 bases between. The germline V gene encodes CDR1 WSHSY and CDR2 SAAADI. The CDR3 DNA is TGCGCCAGCGCCGACAGGACCTTTAACTATGGCTACACCTTC. This translates into CASADRTFNYGYTF.

The V gene is TRBV7-3, the J gene TRBJ1-2; D unclear. The germline V gene has CDR1 SGHTA and CDR2 FQGTGA. The CDR3 has 15 residues. V lost 3 bases and J lost 2, with 13 bases in between. CDR3 in amino acids: CASSFGRSGNYGYTF. The CDR3 DNA is TGTGCCAGCAGCTTCGGGCGGTCGGGGAACTATGGCTACACCTTC.

The rearrangement links TRBV28 to TRBJ2-3, with D tentatively TRBD1 (5 bases). Germline V gene data show CDR1 as MDHEN and CDR2 as SYDVKM. Trimming took 6 bases from V and 2 from J, leaving 12 bases between them. The CDR3 sequence is 14 residues long. The CDR3 is CASRRQSTTDTQYF. The CDR3 DNA reads as TGTGCCAGCAGGCGACAGTCCACCACAGATACGCAGTATTTT.